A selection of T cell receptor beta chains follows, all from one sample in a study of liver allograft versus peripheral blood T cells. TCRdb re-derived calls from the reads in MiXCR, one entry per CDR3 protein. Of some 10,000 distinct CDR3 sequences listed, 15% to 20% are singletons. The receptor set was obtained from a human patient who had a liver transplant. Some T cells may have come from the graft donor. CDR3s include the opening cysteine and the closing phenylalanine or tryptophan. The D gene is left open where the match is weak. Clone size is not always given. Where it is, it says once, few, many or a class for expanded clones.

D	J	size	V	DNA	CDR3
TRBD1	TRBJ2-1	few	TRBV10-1	TGCGCCAGCAGTGAGTCGTCACAGGGGACCCTCAATGAGCAGTTCTTC	CASSESSQGTLNEQFF
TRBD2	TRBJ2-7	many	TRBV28	TGTGCCAGCAATCCCGAGGGGACTAGCGGATACGAGCAGTACTTC	CASNPEGTSGYEQYF
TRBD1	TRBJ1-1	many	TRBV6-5	TGTGCCAGCAGCCGGGGACAGGGGGAGACTGAAGCTTTCTTT	CASSRGQGETEAFF
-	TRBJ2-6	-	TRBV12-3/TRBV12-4	TGTGCCAGCAGTCTCACGTCTGGGGCCAACGTCCTGACTTTC	CASSLTSGANVLTF
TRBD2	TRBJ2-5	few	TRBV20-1	TGCAGTGCTAGAGATCAGCGGGGGGGCGGAGAGACCCAGTACTTC	CSARDQRGGGETQYF
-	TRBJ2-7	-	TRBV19	TGTGCCAGTTCTGGAGGGCTTAGCGAGCAGTACTTC	CASSGGLSEQYF
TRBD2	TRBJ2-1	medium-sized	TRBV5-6	TGTGCCAGCAGCTTGAGATCTCTAGCGGGGGGGAGGGAGCAGTTCTTC	CASSLRSLAGGREQFF
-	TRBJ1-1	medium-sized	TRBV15	TGTGCCACCAGCCCATTTGGAATGAACACTGAAGCTTTCTTT	CATSPFGMNTEAFF
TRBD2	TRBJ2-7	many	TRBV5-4	TGTGCCAGCAGCACCTTAGCGGGAGGGACCTACGAGCAGTACTTC	CASSTLAGGTYEQYF
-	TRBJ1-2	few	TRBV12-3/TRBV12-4	TGTGCCAGCAGTTCTAGGGTTGCAGTCTATGGCTACACCTTC	CASSSRVAVYGYTF
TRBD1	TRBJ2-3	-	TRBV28	TGTGCCAGCAGCTTCAGGGGGAAGGGAGATACGCAGTATTTT	CASSFRGKGDTQYF
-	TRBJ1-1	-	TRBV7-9	TGTGCCAGCAGCCGCAGCGGGTCCATGAACACTGAAGCTTTCTTT	CASSRSGSMNTEAFF
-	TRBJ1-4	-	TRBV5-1	TGCGCCAGCAGCTTGACCTTCGATGAAAAACTGTTTTTT	CASSLTFDEKLFF
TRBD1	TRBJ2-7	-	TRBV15	TGTGCCACCAGCAGAGTTCGGACAGGGGGCTACGAGCAGTACTTC	CATSRVRTGGYEQYF
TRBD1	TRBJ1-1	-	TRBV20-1	TGCAGTGCTAGCCTCCCACAGGGGGCTTTCTTT	CSASLPQGAFF
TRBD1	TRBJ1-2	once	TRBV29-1	TGCAGCGTTGCATTTGGGACAGGGGGTGGCTACACCTTC	CSVAFGTGGGYTF
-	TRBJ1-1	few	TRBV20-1	TGCAGTGCTAGACAGGGGAACACTGAAGCTTTCTTT	CSARQGNTEAFF
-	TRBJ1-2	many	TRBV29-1	TGCAGCGTTGAAAGGGGCAATGGCTACACCTTC	CSVERGNGYTF
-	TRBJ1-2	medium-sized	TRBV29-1	TGCAGCGTTGGGGCCAGTCAAAAGGCCTATGGCTACACCTTC	CSVGASQKAYGYTF
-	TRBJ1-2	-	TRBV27	TGTGCCAGCAGTTTATTTGAGGGGGACTATGGCTACACCTTC	CASSLFEGDYGYTF
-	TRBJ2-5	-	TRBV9	TGTGCCAGCAGCGTAGGGTGGGGGCAAGAGACCCAGTACTTC	CASSVGWGQETQYF
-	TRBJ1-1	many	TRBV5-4	TGTGCCAGCGGCGCATTCAAGGGGGGGCGAAGCACTGAAGCTTTCTTT	CASGAFKGGRSTEAFF
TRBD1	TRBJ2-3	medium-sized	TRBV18	TGTGCCAGCTCACCACTGACAGGGGCTACTAGCACAGATACGCAGTATTTT	CASSPLTGATSTDTQYF
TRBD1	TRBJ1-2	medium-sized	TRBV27	TGTGCCAGCAGTTTAAAAGGACAGGACCCATTAAGTGGCTACACCTTC	CASSLKGQDPLSGYTF
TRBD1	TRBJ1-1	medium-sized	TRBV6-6	TGTGCCAGCAGTCAACAGGGGGAGGGCACTGAAGCTTTCTTT	CASSQQGEGTEAFF
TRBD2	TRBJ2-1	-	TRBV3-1	TGTGCCAGCAGCCAAGGGCTAGCGGGAGCAAGTAATGAGCAGTTCTTC	CASSQGLAGASNEQFF
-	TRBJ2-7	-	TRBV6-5	TGTGCCAGCAGCTCCCTTCAGGGGACGGGGTTCGAGCAGTACTTC	CASSSLQGTGFEQYF
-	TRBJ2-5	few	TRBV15	TGTGCCACCAGCACCACCTCCGAGACCCAGTACTTC	CATSTTSETQYF
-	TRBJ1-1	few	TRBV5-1	TGCGCCAGCAGCTTGAAGATTGGCACTGAAGCTTTCTTT	CASSLKIGTEAFF
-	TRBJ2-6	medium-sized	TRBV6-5	TGTGCCAGCAGTTACTTTACGACAGGCTCTGGGGCCAACGTCCTGACTTTC	CASSYFTTGSGANVLTF